This T cell receptor beta chain appears in the sequencing data of a study of blood T cell repertoires in COVID-19. Looking at the study overall: The samples span acute and convalescent COVID-19 from the United States, Italy and Spain.

As processed by the authors: Using reference gene primer amplification, nucleated cell counts were estimated. Sequencing was performed with immunoSEQ multiplex PCR; in TCRdb, only in-frame clones are kept and a portion is missing. D and trimming come from the DNA, and the V and J calls and clone size come from that table. The data hold roughly 120,000 clones, with 60% to 85% observed a single time. This CDR3 comprises 13 residues. V gave up 5 bases and J gave up 2 bases; unmatched junction bases: 1. Germline CDR1 reads KGHDR; CDR2 reads SFDVKD. The chain combines TRBV24-1 with TRBJ2-7, with 8 bases matching TRBD2. This TCR came from a man in his 70s with acute or convalescent COVID-19. Sequences were obtained from peripheral blood. The CDR3 loop reads CATSAGRAYEQYF. Written as DNA, the CDR3 is TGTGCCACCAGTGCCGGGAGGGCCTACGAGCAGTACTTC.